This TCR beta chain was identified in a study of control samples from healthy donors and cancer patients. The CDR3 contains 15 residues. Germline trimming cut 7 bases from V and 3 bases from J; bases unmatched to any gene: 8. Germline lookup yields CDR1 LNHDA and CDR2 SQIVND (reference sequence). Clones were sequenced by immunoSEQ multiplex PCR, and TCRdb holds only the in-frame ones, with some missing. The table lists just over 9,000 clones, roughly nine tenths of them singletons. The TCR comes from a man in his 60s with colorectal cancer. The chain is built from TRBV19 and TRBJ1-2; 10 bases agree with TRBD1. The specimen sequenced was PBMCs. The CDR3 loop is CASTRDRGLDYGYTF. CDR3 in DNA: TGTGCCAGTACCAGGGACAGGGGATTAGACTATGGCTACACCTTC.